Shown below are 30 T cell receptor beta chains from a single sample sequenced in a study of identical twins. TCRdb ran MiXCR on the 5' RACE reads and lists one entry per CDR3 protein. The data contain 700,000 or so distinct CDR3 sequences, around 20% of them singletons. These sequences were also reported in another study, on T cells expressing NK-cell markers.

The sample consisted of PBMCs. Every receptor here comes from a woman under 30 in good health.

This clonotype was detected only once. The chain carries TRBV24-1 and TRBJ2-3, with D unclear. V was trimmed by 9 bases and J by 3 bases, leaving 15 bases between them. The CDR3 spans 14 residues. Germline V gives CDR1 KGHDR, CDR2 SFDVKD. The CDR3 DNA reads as TGTGCCACCTCGGACCCCACGACGACAGATACGCAGTATTTT. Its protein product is CATSDPTTTDTQYF.

The CDR3 protein is CANRVPSYPYEQYF. The CDR3 nucleotides read TGTGCCAACCGCGTCCCGTCGTACCCCTACGAGCAGTACTTC. The chain is built from TRBV15 and TRBJ2-7; D not resolved. The ends were cut back, 10 bases at V and 2 bases at J, with 18 bases in the middle. The CDR3 sequence is 14 residues long. Germline V gene sequence: CDR1 LNHNV, CDR2 YYDKDF (reference sequence).

CDR3 residues: CASSHQPGLAALGGANVLTF. CDR3 coding DNA: TGCGCCAGCAGCCATCAACCTGGACTAGCGGCCCTCGGGGGGGCCAACGTCCTGACTTTC. The chain recombines TRBV4-3 with TRBJ2-6; TRBD2 matches at 10 bases. Looked up from germline, CDR1 is LGHNA and CDR2 is YSLEER. The length of the CDR3 is 20 residues. V was pared by 3 bases and J by 4 bases, with 15 bases of the junction left unmatched.

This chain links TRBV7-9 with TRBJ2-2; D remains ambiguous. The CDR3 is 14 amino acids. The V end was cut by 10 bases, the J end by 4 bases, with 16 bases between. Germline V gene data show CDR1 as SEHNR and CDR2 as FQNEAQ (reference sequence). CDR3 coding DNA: TGTGCCACCCCCCGGGCCTCGAGCACCGGGGAGCTGTTTTTT. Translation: CATPRASSTGELFF. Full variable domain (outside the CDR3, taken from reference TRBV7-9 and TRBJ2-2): DTGVSQNPRHKITKRGQNVTFRCDPISEHNRLYWYRQTLGQGPEFLTYFQNEAQLEKSRLLSDRFSAERPKGSFSTLEIQRTEQGDSAMYLCATPRASSTGELFFGEGSRLTVL.

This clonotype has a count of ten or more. CDR3 nucleotides: TGTGCCACCAGTGATTTCAGGGGGCAGGGCACAGATACGCAGTATTTT. The encoded protein is CATSDFRGQGTDTQYF. The chain uses TRBV24-1 and TRBJ2-3, with TRBD1 identical over 8 bases. CDR3 size: 16 residues. The V segment lost 1 base and the J segment 1 base; nucleotides outside the gene matches: 3. Per germline, CDR1 KGHDR and CDR2 SFDVKD.

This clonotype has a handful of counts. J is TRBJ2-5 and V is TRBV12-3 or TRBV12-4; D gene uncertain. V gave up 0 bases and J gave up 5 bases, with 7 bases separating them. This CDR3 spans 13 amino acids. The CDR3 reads CASSLATRETQYF. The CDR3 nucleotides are TGTGCCAGCAGTTTAGCGACTCGGGAGACCCAGTACTTC.

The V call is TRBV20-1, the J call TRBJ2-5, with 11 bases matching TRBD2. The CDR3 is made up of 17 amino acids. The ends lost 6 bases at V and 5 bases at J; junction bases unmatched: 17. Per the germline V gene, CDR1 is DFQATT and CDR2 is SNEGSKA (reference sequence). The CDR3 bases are TGCAGTGCAGCGCCATTGGGACTAGCGGCCCCCCGGGAGACCCAGTACTTC. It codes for CSAAPLGLAAPRETQYF.

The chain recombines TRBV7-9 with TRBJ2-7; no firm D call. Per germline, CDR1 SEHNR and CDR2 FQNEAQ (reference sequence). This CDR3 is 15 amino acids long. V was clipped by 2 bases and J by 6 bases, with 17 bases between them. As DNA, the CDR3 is TGTGCCAGCAGCTTAAACTCCTGGGCGGCTGGCGAGCAGTACTTC. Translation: CASSLNSWAAGEQYF.

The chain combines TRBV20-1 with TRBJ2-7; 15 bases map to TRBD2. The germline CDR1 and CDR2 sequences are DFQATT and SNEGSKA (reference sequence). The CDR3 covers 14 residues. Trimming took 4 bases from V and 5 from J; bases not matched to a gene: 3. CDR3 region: CSAKGLAGGHEQYF. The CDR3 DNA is TGCAGTGCTAAGGGACTAGCGGGGGGTCACGAGCAGTACTTC.

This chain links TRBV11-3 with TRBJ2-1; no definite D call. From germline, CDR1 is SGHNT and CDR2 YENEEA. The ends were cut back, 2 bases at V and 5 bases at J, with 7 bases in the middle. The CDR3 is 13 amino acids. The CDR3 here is CASSLRSNNEQFF. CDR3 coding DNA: TGTGCCAGCAGCTTAAGGTCTAACAATGAGCAGTTCTTC.

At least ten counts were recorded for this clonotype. CDR3 protein: CSVDREQGYTF. CDR3 DNA: TGCAGCGTTGACAGGGAACAGGGCTACACCTTC. The chain is built from TRBV29-1 and TRBJ1-2, with TRBD1 as a possible D gene (5 bases). With 3 bases removed from V and 8 bases from J, the gap between germline ends came to 10 bases. Germline loops: CDR1 SQVTM, CDR2 ANQGSEA. The CDR3 sequence is 11 residues long.

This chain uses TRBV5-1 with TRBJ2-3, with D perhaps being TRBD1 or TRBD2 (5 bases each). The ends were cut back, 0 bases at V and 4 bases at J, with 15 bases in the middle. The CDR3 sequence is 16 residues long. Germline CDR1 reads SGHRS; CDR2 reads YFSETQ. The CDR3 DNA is TGCGCCAGCAGCTTGGGTATGAGGGGCCCCGCAGATACGCAGTATTTT. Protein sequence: CASSLGMRGPADTQYF.

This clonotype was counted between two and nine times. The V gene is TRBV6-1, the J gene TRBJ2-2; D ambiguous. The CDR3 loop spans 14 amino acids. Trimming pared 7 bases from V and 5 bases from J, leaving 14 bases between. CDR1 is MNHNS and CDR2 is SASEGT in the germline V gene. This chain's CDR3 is CASTLVWSTGELFF. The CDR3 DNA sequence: TGTGCCAGCACCCTAGTTTGGAGTACCGGGGAGCTGTTTTTT.

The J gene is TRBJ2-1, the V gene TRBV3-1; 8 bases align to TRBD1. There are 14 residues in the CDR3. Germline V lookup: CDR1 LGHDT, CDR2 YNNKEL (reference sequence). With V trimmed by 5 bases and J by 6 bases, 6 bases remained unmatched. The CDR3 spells CASSAQGAVNEQFF. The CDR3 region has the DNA TGTGCCAGCAGCGCCCAGGGGGCAGTCAATGAGCAGTTCTTC.

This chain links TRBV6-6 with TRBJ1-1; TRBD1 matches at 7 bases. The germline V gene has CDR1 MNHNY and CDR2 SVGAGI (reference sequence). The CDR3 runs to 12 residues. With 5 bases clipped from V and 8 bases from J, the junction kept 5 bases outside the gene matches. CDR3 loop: CASSESGGEAFF. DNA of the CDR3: TGTGCCAGCAGTGAGTCAGGGGGGGAAGCTTTCTTT.

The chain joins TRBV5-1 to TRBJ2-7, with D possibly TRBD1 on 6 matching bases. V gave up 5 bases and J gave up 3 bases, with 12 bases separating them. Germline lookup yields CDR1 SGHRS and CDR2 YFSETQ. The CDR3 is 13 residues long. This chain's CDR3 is CASRTGDYYEQYF. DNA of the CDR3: TGCGCCAGCAGGACAGGAGACTACTACGAGCAGTACTTC.

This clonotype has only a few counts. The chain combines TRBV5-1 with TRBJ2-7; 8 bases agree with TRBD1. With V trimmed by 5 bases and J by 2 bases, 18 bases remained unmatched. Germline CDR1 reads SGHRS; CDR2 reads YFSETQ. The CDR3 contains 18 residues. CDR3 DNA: TGCGCCAGCAGGCGCCCACACAAGACAGGGGACGATACCTACGAGCAGTACTTC. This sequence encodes CASRRPHKTGDDTYEQYF.

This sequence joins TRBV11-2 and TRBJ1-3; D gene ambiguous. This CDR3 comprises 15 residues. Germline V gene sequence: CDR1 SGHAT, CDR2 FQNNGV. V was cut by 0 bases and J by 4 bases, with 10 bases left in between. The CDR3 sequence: CASSLDLERGNTIYF. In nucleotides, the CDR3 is TGTGCCAGCAGCTTAGATCTGGAACGAGGAAACACCATATATTTT. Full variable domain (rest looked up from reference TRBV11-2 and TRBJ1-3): EAGVAQSPRYKIIEKRQSVAFWCNPISGHATLYWYQQILGQGPKLLIQFQNNGVVDDSQLPKDRFSAERLKGVDSTLKIQPAKLEDSAVYLCASSLDLERGNTIYFGEGSWLTVV.

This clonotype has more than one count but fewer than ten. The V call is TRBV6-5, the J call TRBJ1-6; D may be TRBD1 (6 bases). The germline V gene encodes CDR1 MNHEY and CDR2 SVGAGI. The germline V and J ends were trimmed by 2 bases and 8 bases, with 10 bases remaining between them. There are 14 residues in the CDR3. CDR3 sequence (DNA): TGTGCCAGCAGTTACGGGGGGGGCTATTCACCCCTCCACTTT. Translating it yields CASSYGGGYSPLHF.

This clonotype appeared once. The CDR3 reads CASIRLILGGSDEQFF. CDR3 nucleotides: TGCGCCAGCATCCGCTTGATCTTAGGGGGAAGCGATGAGCAGTTCTTC. This chain joins TRBV4-3 and TRBJ2-1; D possibly corresponds to TRBD1 (6 bases). This CDR3 contains 16 residues. Deletions cut 7 bases from V and 8 bases from J, with 24 bases between. The germline gives CDR1 LGHNA, CDR2 YSLEER.

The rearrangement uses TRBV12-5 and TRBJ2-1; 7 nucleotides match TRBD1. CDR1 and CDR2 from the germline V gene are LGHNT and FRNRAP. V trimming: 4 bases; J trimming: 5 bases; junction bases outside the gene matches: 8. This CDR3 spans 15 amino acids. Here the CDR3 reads CASGWGTVNNNEQFF. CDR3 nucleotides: TGTGCTAGTGGTTGGGGGACAGTAAACAACAATGAGCAGTTCTTC.

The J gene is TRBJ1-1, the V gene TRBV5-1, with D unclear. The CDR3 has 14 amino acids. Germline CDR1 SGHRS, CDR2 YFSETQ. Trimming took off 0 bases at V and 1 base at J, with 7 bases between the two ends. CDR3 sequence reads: CASSLDAANTEAFF. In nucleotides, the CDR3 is TGCGCCAGCAGCTTGGATGCGGCGAACACTGAAGCTTTCTTT.

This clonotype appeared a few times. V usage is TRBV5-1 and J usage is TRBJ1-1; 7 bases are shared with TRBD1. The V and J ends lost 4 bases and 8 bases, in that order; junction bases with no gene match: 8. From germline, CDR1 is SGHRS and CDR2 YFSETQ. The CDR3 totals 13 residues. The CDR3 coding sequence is TGCGCCAGCAGCCATGGGACAGAAGGAGAAGCTTTCTTT. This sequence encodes CASSHGTEGEAFF.

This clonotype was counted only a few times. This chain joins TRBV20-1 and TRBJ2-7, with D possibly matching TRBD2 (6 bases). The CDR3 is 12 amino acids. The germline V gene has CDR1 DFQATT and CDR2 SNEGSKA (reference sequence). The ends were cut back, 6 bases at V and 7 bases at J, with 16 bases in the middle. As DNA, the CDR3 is TGCAGTGCCCTCCCCCCGGCGGGGGAGCAGTACTTC. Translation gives CSALPPAGEQYF.

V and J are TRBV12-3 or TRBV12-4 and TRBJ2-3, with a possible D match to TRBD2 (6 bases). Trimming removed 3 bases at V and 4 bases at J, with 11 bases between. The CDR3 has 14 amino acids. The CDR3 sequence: CASSFAGYADTQYF. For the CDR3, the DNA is TGTGCCAGCAGTTTTGCGGGATATGCAGATACGCAGTATTTT.

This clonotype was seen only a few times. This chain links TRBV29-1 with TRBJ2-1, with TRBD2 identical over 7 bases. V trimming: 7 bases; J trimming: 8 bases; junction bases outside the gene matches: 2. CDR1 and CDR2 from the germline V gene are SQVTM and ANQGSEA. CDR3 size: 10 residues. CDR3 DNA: TGCAGCGGTGGGGGGGATGAGCAGTTCTTC. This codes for CSGGGDEQFF.

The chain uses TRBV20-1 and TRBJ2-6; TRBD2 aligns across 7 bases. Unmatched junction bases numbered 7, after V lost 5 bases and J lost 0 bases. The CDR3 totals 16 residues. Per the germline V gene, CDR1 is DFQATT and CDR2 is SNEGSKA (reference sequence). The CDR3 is CSAFSGSSSGANVLTF. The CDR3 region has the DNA TGCAGTGCTTTTAGCGGGTCTAGCTCTGGGGCCAACGTCCTGACTTTC.

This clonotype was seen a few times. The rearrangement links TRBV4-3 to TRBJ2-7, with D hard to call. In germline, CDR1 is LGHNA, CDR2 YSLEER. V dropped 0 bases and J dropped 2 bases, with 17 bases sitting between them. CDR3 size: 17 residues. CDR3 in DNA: TGCGCCAGCAGCCAAGATCCGAGGACCAAGGGCGCCTACGAGCAGTACTTC. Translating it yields CASSQDPRTKGAYEQYF.

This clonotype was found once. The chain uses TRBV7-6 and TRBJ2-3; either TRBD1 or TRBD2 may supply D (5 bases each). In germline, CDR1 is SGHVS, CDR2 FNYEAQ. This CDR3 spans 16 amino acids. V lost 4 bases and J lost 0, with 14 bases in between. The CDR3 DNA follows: TGTGCCAGCAGCTCACCGAGGGACGAGAGCACAGATACGCAGTATTTT. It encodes CASSSPRDESTDTQYF.

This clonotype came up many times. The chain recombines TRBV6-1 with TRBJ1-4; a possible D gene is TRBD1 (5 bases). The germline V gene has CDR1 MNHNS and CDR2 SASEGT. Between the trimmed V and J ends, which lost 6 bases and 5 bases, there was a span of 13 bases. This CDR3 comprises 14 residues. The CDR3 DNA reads TGTGCCAGCAGCATAAGAAGGGGAAATGAAAAACTGTTTTTT. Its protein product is CASSIRRGNEKLFF.